This entry lists 10 T cell receptor beta chains sequenced from one sample in a study of cytomegalovirus exposure and HLA in healthy donors. PCR primers comprised 60 Vbeta and 13 Jbeta primers. Repertoires were generated with immunoSEQ multiplex PCR, while TCRdb's copy carries only in-frame clones and drops some. The data show about 160,000 clones, around nine tenths seen once. Sequenced input: PBMCs. These receptors originate from a young woman in good health and CMV-seronegative.

This chain joins TRBV6-5 and TRBJ2-7; 10 bases line up with TRBD2. CDR1 is MNHEY, CDR2 SVGAGI, per germline. CDR3 length: 15 amino acids. With 4 bases clipped from V and 2 bases from J, the junction kept 5 bases outside the gene matches. The CDR3, as DNA: TGTGCCAGCAGTTTCAGCGGGAGGGGAACCTACGAGCAGTACTTC. This encodes CASSFSGRGTYEQYF.

V and J are TRBV19 and TRBJ2-7, with TRBD2 matching over 7 bases. This CDR3 spans 18 amino acids. V lost 2 bases to trimming and J lost 0 bases; unmatched junction nucleotides: 13. CDR1 and CDR2 from the germline V gene are LNHDA and SQIVND (reference sequence). The DNA of the CDR3 is TGTGCCAGTAGTATATCCCAGCGGGGACCGGAGAGCTCCTACGAGCAGTACTTC. Translation: CASSISQRGPESSYEQYF.

V usage is TRBV5-6 and J usage is TRBJ2-7; D remains unclear. Trimming removed 0 bases from V and 9 bases from J, with 13 bases in between. Germline V gene sequence: CDR1 SGHDT, CDR2 YYEEEE. The CDR3 has 13 residues. CDR3: CASSLGVSSGQYF. CDR3 nucleotide sequence: TGTGCCAGCAGCTTGGGTGTCTCGTCAGGGCAGTACTTC.

This clone was picked up one time. This sample includes further DNA sequences coding for the same CDR3. The CDR3: CASSRTGNSPLHF. The CDR3, as DNA: TGCGCCAGCAGCAGGACGGGGAATTCACCCCTCCACTTT. J is TRBJ1-6 and V is TRBV5-1; D not certain. The CDR3 is 13 residues long. Germline-derived CDR1 and CDR2 are SGHRS and YFSETQ. Trimming took 4 bases from V and 7 from J, leaving 9 bases between them. The full variable domain, completed using reference TRBV5-1 and TRBJ1-6, is KAGVTQTPRYLIKTRGQQVTLSCSPISGHRSVSWYQQTPGQGLQFLFEYFSETQRNKGNFPGRFSGRQFSNSRSEMNVSTLELGDSALYLCASSRTGNSPLHFGNGTRLTVT.

The CDR3 spells CASSKTAYSNQPQHF. DNA for the CDR3: TGTGCCAGCAGTAAGACAGCTTATAGCAATCAGCCCCAGCATTTT. This sequence joins TRBV7-2 and TRBJ1-5, with D possibly being TRBD1 (5 bases). The germline V and J ends were trimmed by 6 bases and 0 bases, with 12 bases remaining between them. The germline V gene has CDR1 SGHTA and CDR2 FQGNSA. CDR3 length: 15 residues.

This chain uses TRBV7-9 with TRBJ2-1, with D possibly TRBD2 on 5 matching bases. Germline assignment: CDR1 SEHNR and CDR2 FQNEAQ (reference sequence). The germline V and J ends were trimmed by 3 bases and 7 bases, with 13 bases remaining between them. The CDR3 length is 14 residues. The CDR3 loop reads CASSLVIASNEQFF. CDR3 DNA: TGTGCCAGCAGCTTGGTAATAGCGAGTAATGAGCAGTTCTTC.

The V and J genes are TRBV30 and TRBJ2-2; D unclear. The CDR3 runs 13 residues. Trimming stripped 0 bases from V and 2 bases from J, with 4 bases between. Germline CDR1 and CDR2: GTSNPN and SVGIG (reference sequence). The CDR3 coding sequence is TGTGCCTGGAGTGTGACAAACACCGGGGAGCTGTTTTTT. As protein: CAWSVTNTGELFF.

DNA of the CDR3: TGTGCCAGTAGTCCCACGGGGTATGGATCTTACGAGCAGTACTTC. This sequence encodes CASSPTGYGSYEQYF. This chain uses TRBV19 with TRBJ2-7; TRBD2 is a possible D gene (5 bases). CDR1 and CDR2 from the germline V gene are LNHDA and SQIVND (reference sequence). The CDR3 extends over 15 amino acids. The germline V and J ends were trimmed by 5 bases and 4 bases, with 18 bases remaining between them.

This rearrangement joins TRBV21-1 to TRBJ1-5; TRBD1, as called in the table, went unchecked against the DNA. TRBV21-1 is classified as a pseudogene. The length of the CDR3 is 18 residues. The CDR3 protein is CASSKALWTGRLNQPQHF. Here the CDR3 DNA reads TGTGCCAGCAGCAAAGCGCTTTGGACAGGTCGCCTCAATCAGCCCCAGCATTTT.

To note about this clone: One end of the junction does not line up with germline, which may come from a read error. The chain recombines TRBV11-3 with TRBJ2-5, with 8 bases lining up with TRBD2. The CDR3 length is 15 residues. CDR1 is SGHNT, CDR2 YENEEA, per germline. CDR3 sequence (DNA): TGTGCCAACAGCTTAGGGACTAGGGTTCAAGAGACCCAGTACTTC. Protein product: CANSLGTRVQETQYF. The variable domain in full, completed from reference TRBV11-3 and TRBJ2-5, reads EAGVVQSPRYKIIEKKQPVAFWCNPISGHNTLYWYLQNLGQGPELLIRYENEEAVDDSQLPKDRFSAERLKGVDSTLKIQPAELGDSAVYLCANSLGTRVQETQYFGPGTRLLVL.